The clone carrying this TCR beta chain showed up just a few times. The target antigen is unknown. The sample belongs to a study of cytomegalovirus exposure and HLA in healthy donors. Notes on the study in general: The tendency of first-cohort TCR clusters to co-occur in the 120 or so validation repertoires emerged from a later analysis.

The CDR3 consists of 15 residues. J gave up 0 bases and V 10 bases, and 6 bases lay outside the gene matches. The germline V gene encodes CDR1 MNHEY and CDR2 SMNVEV (reference sequence). Data came from immunoSEQ multiplex PCR; TCRdb stores just in-frame clones and leaves some out. In the table there are tens of thousands of clones, 80% to 90% of which are singletons. Sequencing was performed on PBMCs. The chain employs TRBV27 and TRBJ2-6; 7 bases are shared with TRBD1. This receptor was obtained from a young woman in good health and CMV-seronegative. The CDR3 DNA reads TGTGCCAAAAAGGGACAGTCCTCTGGGGCCAACGTCCTGACTTTC. Residues: CAKKGQSSGANVLTF.